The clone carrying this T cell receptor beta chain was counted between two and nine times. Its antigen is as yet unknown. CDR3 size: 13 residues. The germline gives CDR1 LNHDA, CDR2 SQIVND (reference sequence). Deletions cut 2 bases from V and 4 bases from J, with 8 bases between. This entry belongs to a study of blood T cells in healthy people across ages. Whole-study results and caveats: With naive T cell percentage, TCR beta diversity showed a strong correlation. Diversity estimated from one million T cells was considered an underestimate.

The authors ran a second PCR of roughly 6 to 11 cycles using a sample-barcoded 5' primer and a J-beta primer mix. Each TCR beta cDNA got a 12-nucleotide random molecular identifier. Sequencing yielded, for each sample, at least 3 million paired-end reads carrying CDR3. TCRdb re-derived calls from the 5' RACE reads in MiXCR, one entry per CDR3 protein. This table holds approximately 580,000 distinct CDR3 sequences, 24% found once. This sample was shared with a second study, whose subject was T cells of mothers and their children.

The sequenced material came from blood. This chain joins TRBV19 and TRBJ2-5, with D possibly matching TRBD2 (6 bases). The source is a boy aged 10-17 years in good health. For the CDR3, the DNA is TGTGCCAGTAGTATAACCGGGGGAGAGACCCAGTACTTC. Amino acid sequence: CASSITGGETQYF.